One and the same sample provided the 5 T cell receptor beta chains below, sequenced in a study of cytomegalovirus exposure and HLA in healthy donors. Generated by immunoSEQ multiplex PCR, the TCRdb table keeps only in-frame clones and is missing some. The table records about 130,000 clones, over 90% of them present only once. Material for sequencing was PBMCs. These TCRs come from a man between 18 and 35 years old in good health and CMV-seropositive.

The rearrangement links TRBV19 to TRBJ1-2; TRBD1 matches 8 bases. Germline V gene data show CDR1 as LNHDA and CDR2 as SQIVND (reference sequence). The J segment lost 4 bases and the V segment lost 8 bases, leaving 9 bases of the junction unmatched. The CDR3 has 14 amino acids. Written as DNA, the CDR3 is TGTGCCAGTGGCCCTCAGGGGGCTACCTATGGCTACACCTTC. Translating gives CASGPQGATYGYTF.

V usage is TRBV11-3 and J usage is TRBJ2-7; tentatively, D is TRBD2 (7 bases). Germline assignment: CDR1 SGHNT and CDR2 YENEEA. There are 13 residues in the CDR3. V gave up 8 bases and J gave up 5 bases, with 16 bases separating them. The CDR3 DNA reads as TGTGCCAGCCGACCCAGGGGAGGGCACGAGCAGTACTTC. This gives the protein CASRPRGGHEQYF.

The chain links TRBV5-1 to TRBJ2-3, with TRBD2 matching over 10 bases. The V gene end was trimmed by 6 bases and the J gene end by 0 bases; junction bases not matched to a gene: 4. Per the germline V gene, CDR1 is SGHRS and CDR2 is YFSETQ. The CDR3 runs 15 residues. This CDR3 is CASIPSGSSTDTQYF. CDR3 nucleotide sequence: TGCGCCAGCATCCCTAGCGGGAGTAGCACAGATACGCAGTATTTT.

The V gene is TRBV5-1, the J gene TRBJ2-7, with 9 bases identical to TRBD1. Germline values: CDR1 SGHRS, CDR2 YFSETQ. Losses at the gene ends were 1 base for V and 0 bases for J; bases not matched to a gene: 5. The CDR3 is made up of 16 amino acids. The CDR3, as DNA: TGCGCCAGCAGCTTGCGTGGACAGGGGTCCTCCTACGAGCAGTACTTC. It specifies CASSLRGQGSSYEQYF.

V usage is TRBV5-8 and J usage is TRBJ1-1; no clear D gene. V was clipped by 0 bases and J by 2 bases, with 8 bases between them. The CDR3 is made up of 14 amino acids. CDR1 SGHTS and CDR2 YDEGEE come from the germline V gene. The CDR3 bases are TGTGCCAGCAGCTTGGTGTACCTAAACACTGAAGCTTTCTTT. Its protein product is CASSLVYLNTEAFF.